This section outlines one TCR beta chain sequence together with its context. The target of this receptor is not known. The record has no base qualities; no much larger clone is one base away. CDR1 MNHEY and CDR2 SVGAGI were looked up in the germline V gene. The CDR3 sequence holds 16 residues, the cysteine and phenylalanine included. The CDR3 DNA has 48 bases and is translated from base 1. V is clipped by 1 base and J by 2 bases, and the sequence between their germline boundaries is 11 bases long. The cohort comprised 550 to 700 healthy bone marrow donors. At the time of sampling, every cohort member was nominally healthy, though immune exposures that went unrecorded were likely present. The donor was CMV seronegative and belonged to the group of around 350 seronegative cohort members. Each donor provided a peripheral blood sample, and peripheral blood mononuclear cells were used for TCR beta sequencing. Genomic DNA was extracted from the blood cell samples with the Qiagen DNeasy Blood Extraction Kit.

The entry originates in a study of cytomegalovirus exposure and HLA in healthy donors (dated by TCRdb to 2015 to 2018). Looking at the study overall: An earlier analysis of approximately 590 of the donors reported 276 Gb of sequence data and roughly 110 million unique TCR beta sequences from around 200 million T cells. Class I and class II HLA loci were covered by the typing at four-digit resolution. Several DR-DQ haplotypes were treated as single units for association and clustering because of strong linkage in the cohort. The study used immunosequencing to profile the T cell repertoires of 600 to 850 subjects and linked those repertoires to cytomegalovirus serostatus. Of the roughly 420 genotyped donors, 80% to 90% were placed in the genetic ancestry cluster associated with self-reported Caucasian donors. An early release that covered roughly 600 HLA-typed donors contained about 290 gigabases of sequencing data and 80 million or so unique TCR sequences. Donor age, sex, ethnicity and CMV serostatus were compiled together with the repertoire data. High-throughput TCR immunosequencing, statistical association of individual TCRs with disease status, and machine learning were combined to predict cytomegalovirus infection status. A later genetic analysis took genome-wide SNP genotypes for about three fifths of the 666 donors and used that subset as a discovery cohort. An earlier analysis of fewer than 750 of the donors used high-throughput TCR beta sequencing to judge whether each TCR beta V gene segment behaved as functional or pseudogenic. The aim of the study was to test whether cataloging public T cell receptors could identify signatures of past pathogen exposure. The later analysis used no new phenotypic data to find candidate immune exposures, relying instead on TCR beta sequences and their occurrence across donors. A later analysis re-analyzed previously published TCR beta repertoires from 660 or so donors and added high-resolution HLA genotyping to study TCR occurrence patterns. Along with the roughly 670-subject first cohort, a separate validation cohort of over a hundred different subjects was used. Typing coverage varied by locus: roughly 620-640 donors for A, B, C, DRB1 and DQB1; more than 500 for DQA1; nearly 610 for DPA1; around 490 for DPB1. Across 300 to 500 genotyped donors of the cohort, an average of roughly 230,000 unique TCR beta nucleotide sequences per donor were sequenced, and 15% to 20% of those sequences were non-productive. Every discovery cohort repertoire had been produced on one sequencing platform. Broad study findings and their caveats: Linkage disequilibrium might explain the correlated functional status among segregating V segments, but an unknown experimental factor could not be ruled out. Approximately 16 rarely observed V segments, including chromosome 9 orphons, were excluded from the earlier analysis of some 590 of the donors because counts were too low. HLA typing was unavailable for some donors at each locus, so association tests used only the typed subset. In the study, about 150 TCR beta chains were listed as associated with cytomegalovirus. In this cohort, only TCR beta chains were sequenced, and detectable features were limited by the absence of alpha or paired-chain data. While some public TCRs were present in many individuals, most TCR sequences turned up only very rarely across donors. In a later analysis, TCR association rates were found to vary across HLA loci, with the most associated TCRs seen for DRB1 alleles and the fewest for HLA-C alleles. A further reported finding was that TCR beta sequences accurately predicted the HLA-A and HLA-B alleles for most subjects in the first cohort. According to a later analysis, most CMV-associated TCR beta chains appeared to be HLA-restricted, and the HLA associations seemed to be driven largely by CMV exposure. In vitro tests confirmed that a few of the cytomegalovirus-associated TCR beta chains recognize cytomegalovirus antigens. An association between a missense DCLRE1C variant and V-gene and J-gene trimming of TCR beta chains was found in a later genetic analysis and replicated in an independent cohort. According to the authors, the approach could potentially be generalized to other disease states and immunological phenotypes. The sequencing pipeline was judged likely to have produced a cluster of highly shared sequence variants as a technical artifact. In a later analysis, several top co-occurrence clusters were reported to appear linked to parvovirus B19, influenza, CMV and Epstein-Barr virus. Specific HLA alleles were associated with 15,000 to 20,000 TCR beta sequences at a false discovery rate of 0.05 in a later analysis. Some IMGT-functional V segments, including TRBV6-2 and TRBV6-3, could not be told apart with the 87-base-pair reads, so those segments were excluded. Compared with equally common non-associated chains, HLA-associated TCR beta chains in a later analysis were more clonally expanded and had lower generation probabilities. The only immune exposure information available for the cohort was CMV serostatus. Sequencing depth was assumed to be roughly uniform across donors in the presence/absence analyses, though that assumption may not hold. A later genetic analysis reported fewer N-insertions in productive TCRs among donors in an Asian-associated ancestry cluster than the roughly 620-donor mean. Cytomegalovirus status was reported to be diagnosed by the classifier with high specificity and sensitivity in both the original and validation cohorts. Assigning TCR associations to individual alleles was difficult when HLA alleles, especially DR and DQ, strongly co-occurred. An earlier analysis of 450 to 750 of the donors showed that most TCR beta V segments appeared in productive rearrangements either about 87% or about 30% of the time, which broadly matched IMGT annotations.

The protocol used for the library was the immunoSEQ multiplex PCR assay. For the multiplex PCR, a mixture combining 60 forward primers for TCR Vbeta segments and 13 reverse primers for TCR Jbeta segments was used. The CDR3 region of rearranged TCR beta genes was amplified from genomic DNA with a multiplex PCR assay. The amplified TCR beta libraries were sequenced on the Illumina HiSeq System as 87-base-pair reads. On the study's bioinformatics: A later analysis counted around 72 million unique TCR beta chains across the 670 or so repertoires, and roughly 11 million of these chains were shared by at least two donors. To remove PCR and sequencing errors, raw reads were error-corrected and collapsed into unique sequences using a nearest-neighbor algorithm that merged closely related sequences. Alignment of CDR3 sequences to IMGT reference sequences was used to assign V, D and J gene segments. For a sequence to be retained, at least a six-nucleotide match to both a V gene segment and a J gene segment was required. A rearrangement counted as productive if the CDR3 had no stop codons and remained in frame with V and J, and every other rearrangement counted as non-productive. CDR3 was defined by IMGT convention, running from the second conserved V-encoded cysteine to the conserved J-encoded phenylalanine. Sequences without an unambiguous match to a single V gene segment were excluded from the earlier analysis of about 630 of the donors. In an earlier analysis of a few hundred of the donors, V segments were called functional above 56.7% productive rearrangements and were called segregating when the between-donor standard deviation exceeded 5%. A statistical classification framework was developed to diagnose cytomegalovirus status using the catalog of TCR beta chain sequences. In a later analysis, V and J genes were assigned by comparing TCR nucleotide sequences against IMGT/GENE-DB human TR gene sequences. A later analysis assigned CDR3 sequences and most-parsimonious VDJ recombination scenarios with the TCRdist pipeline. In a later analysis, each TCR beta chain was defined by its CDR3 amino acid sequence together with its V-gene family, and reads lacking a unique V-gene family were excluded. As a way to deal with suspected cross-contamination and a sequencing artifact, a later analysis dropped roughly 600 nucleotide sequences that were highly shared and had low generation probability. In a later analysis, a clonal expansion index for each public chain was calculated from normalized within-repertoire ranks of inferred template counts. In a later analysis, generation probabilities were computed with a VDJ recombination model fitted to out-of-frame rearrangements, and the resulting probabilities were checked against IGoR. In a later analysis, hypergeometric tests were used to score TCR-TCR, TCR-HLA and TCR-CMV co-occurrence, with a repertoire-size bias correction applied to TCR pairs. In a later analysis, false discovery rates were estimated by permuting HLA or CMV assignments 20 times. In a later analysis, co-occurring TCRs were grouped using DBSCAN, with TCRdist sequence similarity added in when clustering inside HLA-allele-positive subsets. Co-occurrence clustering excluded repertoires with fewer than 30,000 or more than 120,000 public chains, plus five with anomalous nucleotide sharing. What TCRdb holds here is the immuneACCESS table cut down to in-frame rearrangements. Part of the clones is not present; checked against another copy, under half of the missing clones reflect an unresolved V gene, and the others are unexplained. That table supplies the V and J calls and clone size; D and trimming were determined from the DNA. The sample has approximately 130,000 clones on record, 70% to 85% of them singletons. In total, the top ten clones hold about 1.8% of the sample.

The sequence joins TRBV6-5 to TRBJ2-2, and perhaps TRBD2 as D gene, on 6 matching bases. The material sequenced was PBMCs. The sequence derives from a man aged 18 to 30 in good health and CMV-seronegative. The sequence in DNA is TGTGCCAGCAGTTACTTAGGCGGGGACAACACCGGGGAGCTGTTTTTT. Its translation is CASSYLGGDNTGELFF.